Listed below are T cell receptor beta chains from one sample, sequenced in a study of persistence of HIV-infected CD4 T cells. Their recognized antigens are unknown. Repertoires were generated with immunoSEQ multiplex PCR, while TCRdb's copy carries only in-frame clones and drops some. The data show about 43,000 clones, 78% seen once. The sequencing used CD4+ T cells sorted from PBMCs after roughly 18-hour stimulation, collected from a patient who received antiretroviral therapy. The receptor source for this set is an adult man with HIV who was CMV-seropositive. The CDR3 runs from the conserved cysteine through the conserved F or W. A D gene is named only where the DNA matches it firmly. Not every row has a clone size; where given, it reads once, few, many or a size class.

clone size	D gene	V gene	J gene	CDR3 DNA	CDR3 protein
NA	NA	TRBV9	TRBJ2-2	TGTGCCAGCAGCCTCCGTCTAGGGGGAGCGGTCACCGGGGAGCTGTTTTTT	CASSLRLGGAVTGELFF
NA	NA	TRBV7-8	TRBJ2-7	TGTGCCAGCAGCCACCGGGACGGAGTGTTTACGAGCCGGGACTTC	CASSHRDGVFTSRDF
NA	NA	TRBV10-3	TRBJ1-2	TGTGCCATCAGCGCCTCCGTGGACTATGGCTACACCTTC	CAISASVDYGYTF
few	NA	TRBV6-5	TRBJ2-7	TGTGCCAGCAGTTCCTCCCCGTATGGCTCCTACGAGCAGTACTTC	CASSSSPYGSYEQYF
NA	NA	TRBV6-5	TRBJ1-6	TGTGCCAGCAGTTACTCGAGGACTTTCGGGTCACCCCTCCACTTT	CASSYSRTFGSPLHF
NA	NA	TRBV14	TRBJ2-2	TGTGCCAGCAGCCAAGATACGGGCAGGAGGACCGGGGAGCTGTTTTTT	CASSQDTGRRTGELFF
NA	NA	TRBV18	TRBJ2-7	TGTGCCAGCTCACCATCTGTTAGGGGCGAGCAGTACTTC	CASSPSVRGEQYF
few	NA	TRBV7-9	TRBJ2-3	TGTGCCAGCAGCTCCAGACTGGAGTCCACAGATACGCAGTATTTT	CASSSRLESTDTQYF
NA	NA	TRBV11-1	TRBJ1-1	TGTGCCAGCAGCTTAGCGCTGGGGAAGACTGAAGCTTTCTTT	CASSLALGKTEAFF
NA	NA	TRBV3-1/TRBV3-2	TRBJ2-5	TGTGCCAGCAGCCGGGTCCAAGAGACCCAGTACTTC	CASSRVQETQYF
NA	NA	TRBV28	TRBJ2-6	TGTGCCAGCAGCCCCAACAGTGCAGGGGCCAACGTCCTGACTTTC	CASSPNSAGANVLTF
NA	TRBD1	TRBV27	TRBJ1-5	TGTGCCAGCAGCCCGACGCCAGGGGGGACAGGTTATTACAATCAGCCCCAGCATTTT	CASSPTPGGTGYYNQPQHF
NA	TRBD1	TRBV6-5	TRBJ1-2	TGTGCCAGCAGTTACCCCGGGACAGGGGGCGACTATGGCTACACCTTC	CASSYPGTGGDYGYTF
NA	NA	TRBV25-1	TRBJ2-1	TGTGCCAGCACCTTACCACAGTGGAATGAGCAGTTCTTC	CASTLPQWNEQFF
few	TRBD1	TRBV2	TRBJ1-5	TGTGCCAGCAGTTACAGGGGCGAGAGCAATCAGCCCCAGCATTTT	CASSYRGESNQPQHF
NA	TRBD1	TRBV12-3/TRBV12-4	TRBJ1-2	TGTGCCAGCAGTCGCAGGGGGCTAAATGGCTACACCTTC	CASSRRGLNGYTF
NA	NA	TRBV7-9	TRBJ1-5	TGTGCCAGCAGCTTAGTCGCTCAGCCCCAGCATTTT	CASSLVAQPQHF
NA	NA	TRBV19	TRBJ1-1	TGTGCCAGTAGTATAGCGCCAGGGTGGTTTACTGAAGCTTTCTTT	CASSIAPGWFTEAFF
NA	TRBD2	TRBV7-3	TRBJ2-2	TGTGCCAGCAGCCACATATTAGCGGGAGCCCTCGGGGACACCGGGGAGCTGTTTTTT	CASSHILAGALGDTGELFF
NA	NA	TRBV5-1	TRBJ2-7	TGCGCCAGCAGCTCAGCGACCCAGGGTTACGAGCAGTACTTC	CASSSATQGYEQYF
NA	TRBD1	TRBV18	TRBJ2-2	TGTGCCAGCTCACATGGGACAGGCGGCTCGGGCACCGGGGAGCTGTTTTTT	CASSHGTGGSGTGELFF
once	NA	TRBV5-5	TRBJ1-1	TGTGCCAGCAGTTGGGACCGAAAAGGGACTGAAGCTTTCTTT	CASSWDRKGTEAFF
NA	NA	TRBV6-1	TRBJ1-1	TGTGCCAGCAGTGTTGCCGGTCGGGAAATGAACACTGAAGCTTTCTTT	CASSVAGREMNTEAFF
NA	TRBD1	TRBV30	TRBJ2-7	TGTGCCTGGTCGGACAGGACCGAGCAGTACTTC	CAWSDRTEQYF
NA	TRBD1	TRBV5-1	TRBJ2-2	TGCGCCAGCAGCTTGGGACAGGGACAGATGGGCGGGGAGCTGTTTTTT	CASSLGQGQMGGELFF
NA	TRBD2	TRBV6-2/TRBV6-3	TRBJ2-5	TGTGCCAGCAGTTACGCTGGACTAGGAAAACAAGAGACCCAGTACTTC	CASSYAGLGKQETQYF
NA	NA	TRBV4-2	TRBJ2-5	TGTGCCAGCAGCCAAGAGTCCTGGGGTGGGGAGACCCAGTACTTC	CASSQESWGGETQYF
few	NA	TRBV3-1/TRBV3-2	TRBJ1-1	TGTGCCAGCAGCCAAGGGGTCCGGGCTGAAGCTTTCTTT	CASSQGVRAEAFF
NA	NA	TRBV7-9	TRBJ2-5	TGTGCCAGCAGCTTAGTCGGCTGGTACCAAGAGACCCAGTACTTC	CASSLVGWYQETQYF
NA	NA	TRBV30	TRBJ2-7	TGTGCCTGGAGTCCAGGCGGGTACGAGCAGTACTTC	CAWSPGGYEQYF
NA	NA	TRBV7-2	TRBJ1-2	TGTGCCAGCAGCCTAGGGGGAACAGGATCGATTGGGAATGGCTACACCTTC	CASSLGGTGSIGNGYTF
NA	NA	TRBV18	TRBJ2-2	TGTGCCAGCTCACCTCCGGGACACACCGGGGAGCTGTTTTTT	CASSPPGHTGELFF
NA	TRBD1	TRBV10-3	TRBJ1-1	TGTGCCGCTTCAGGGGGCCCGACTGAAGCTTTCTTT	CAASGGPTEAFF
once	NA	TRBV2	TRBJ2-1	TGTGCCAGCAATGCAGACTACAATGAGCAGTTCTTC	CASNADYNEQFF
NA	TRBD1	TRBV19	TRBJ2-2	TGTGCCAGTAGTAGGACAGGGGGCCGGGGAACCGGGGAGCTGTTTTTT	CASSRTGGRGTGELFF
NA	NA	TRBV2	TRBJ1-4	TGTGCCAGCGCCGTAAAAAAACTGTTTTTT	CASAVKKLFF
once	TRBD1	TRBV10-3	TRBJ2-1	TGTGCCATCAGTGAGTCGCCGAGGACAGGGGCCTACAATGAGCAGTTCTTC	CAISESPRTGAYNEQFF
NA	NA	TRBV4-3	TRBJ2-7	TGCGCCAGCAGCCCACAACCCCGGGATGTCGCCTACGAGCAGTACTTC	CASSPQPRDVAYEQYF
NA	TRBD2	TRBV7-3	TRBJ2-1	TGTGCCAGCAGCTTAACGGGACTAGCGGGAGGTGAGCAGTTCTTC	CASSLTGLAGGEQFF
few	NA	TRBV30	TRBJ1-5	TGTGCCTGGAAAGTGGGGAATCAGCCCCAGCATTTT	CAWKVGNQPQHF
NA	TRBD1	TRBV4-2	TRBJ1-1	TGTGCCAGCAGCCCGCAGGGGGCAGACACTGAAGCTTTCTTT	CASSPQGADTEAFF
NA	NA	TRBV27	TRBJ1-6	TGTGCCAGCAGTTTTAGTCCTTTGAGCTCCTATAATTCACCCCTCCACTTT	CASSFSPLSSYNSPLHF
once	NA	TRBV2	TRBJ2-2	TGTGCCAGCAACAAGGGCGACACCGGGGAGCTGTTTTTT	CASNKGDTGELFF
NA	NA	TRBV7-9	TRBJ1-3	TGTGCCAGCAGCTTAGGGACCGTTGGAAACACCATATATTTT	CASSLGTVGNTIYF
few	TRBD2	TRBV9	TRBJ2-5	TGTGCCAGCAGCGTAGATGGCGGGAGGGCGGAGACCCAGTACTTC	CASSVDGGRAETQYF
NA	TRBD1	TRBV7-9	TRBJ1-5	TGTGCCAGCAGCAAGGGACAGAGCAATCAGCCCCAGCATTTT	CASSKGQSNQPQHF
NA	NA	TRBV27	TRBJ2-5	TGTGCCAGCTGCCTTGGGGGGGGCTTGGAGACCCAGTACTTC	CASCLGGGLETQYF
NA	TRBD2	TRBV7-9	TRBJ2-3	TGTGCCAGCAGCTTAAATTTAGCGGGAGGCACAGATACGCAGTATTTT	CASSLNLAGGTDTQYF